The present TCR beta chain was sequenced within a study of cytomegalovirus exposure and HLA in healthy donors. Background on the study: Tens of millions of unique TCR sequences came from HLA-typed donors in an early release.

The PCR ran on 60 Vbeta and 13 Jbeta primers. Sequencing used immunoSEQ multiplex PCR; TCRdb keeps in-frame clones, though not all of them. The repertoire holds approximately 160,000 clones, with roughly 71% as singletons. A word on this clone: Its target is not known.

Study observations and caveats: Relative to the approximately 680-donor mean, N-insertions were reportedly fewer in an Asian-associated ancestry cluster in a later analysis.

Between the trimmed V and J ends, which lost 1 base and 0 bases, there was a span of 12 bases. This CDR3 spans 16 amino acids. From germline, CDR1 is LNHNV and CDR2 YYDKDF (reference sequence). Sequencing was done on a sample of PBMCs. The receptor's source is a male donor in good health and CMV-seropositive. This sequence joins TRBV15 and TRBJ1-2; D might be TRBD1 (5 bases). In nucleotides, the CDR3 is TGTGCCACCAGCAGAGTGGGAAGGGGCTCTAACTATGGCTACACCTTC. Residues: CATSRVGRGSNYGYTF.